Sequencing of this TCR beta chain was carried out in a study of CD8 T cells in ankylosing spondylitis. The CDR3 consists of 14 residues. Trimming cost V 4 bases and J 1 base, with 9 bases left between them. From germline, CDR1 is SGHDT and CDR2 YYEEEE. This clonotype was recorded at least ten times. TCRdb re-derived calls from the 5' RACE reads in MiXCR, one entry per CDR3 protein. The table records some 38,000 distinct CDR3 sequences, under 13% of them present only once. Material: blood, either unsorted or a sorted T cell fraction (not recorded which). This chain links TRBV5-6 with TRBJ1-5; D is perhaps TRBD1 (6 bases). The receptor comes from a male donor with ankylosing spondylitis or in good health (not recorded which). The CDR3 loop reads CASSPGQSNQPQHF. The CDR3 DNA follows: TGTGCCAGCAGCCCCGGACAGAGCAATCAGCCCCAGCATTTT.